This passage covers 21 T cell receptor beta chains from one sample sequenced in a study of blood T cell repertoires in COVID-19. Clones were read by immunoSEQ multiplex PCR, and TCRdb kept only the in-frame ones, dropping some. The table lists around 61,000 clones, around 92% of them singletons, with approximately 1.5% in the top ten. The sequenced sample consisted of peripheral blood. The receptor source for this set is a man between 60 and 70 years old with acute or convalescent COVID-19.

Points on this clone: Different DNA sequences within this sample yield the same CDR3. The chain has TRBV9 and TRBJ1-3; 8 bases agree with TRBD1. Germline V lookup: CDR1 SGDLS, CDR2 YYNGEE. This CDR3 has 15 amino acids. Trimming at V came to 5 bases and at J to 0 bases, leaving 4 bases not matched to a gene. The CDR3 DNA is TGTGCCAGCAGTGCCAGGGGGCTCTCTGGAAACACCATATATTTT. Translated, it gives CASSARGLSGNTIYF.

This clone occurred a few times. V is TRBV4-2 and J is TRBJ2-2, with 7 bases lining up with TRBD1. This CDR3 spans 17 amino acids. The germline gives CDR1 LGHNA, CDR2 YNFKEQ. Trimming took 4 bases from V and 1 from J; bases not matched to a gene: 9. This CDR3 is CASSPRGTGENTGELFF. The CDR3 DNA sequence: TGTGCCAGCAGCCCTAGGGGTACAGGGGAGAACACCGGGGAGCTGTTTTTT.

This clone was picked up one time. This chain connects TRBV2 to TRBJ1-2, with D perhaps TRBD1 (6 bases). The CDR3 length is 15 residues. The germline V gene has CDR1 SNHLY and CDR2 FYNNEI. Trimming took off 6 bases at V and 3 bases at J, with 17 bases between the two ends. The chain's CDR3 is CASRVIGDTYYGYTF. As DNA, the CDR3 is TGTGCCAGCAGGGTCATAGGGGACACCTACTATGGCTACACCTTC.

The chain employs TRBV3-1 (or the pseudogene TRBV3-2) and TRBJ1-2, with TRBD1 as a possible D gene (5 bases). Trimming took off 2 bases at V and 5 bases at J, with 15 bases between the two ends. Germline lookup yields CDR1 LGHDT and CDR2 YNNKEL (reference sequence). This CDR3 has 15 residues. CDR3 DNA: TGTGCCAGCAGCCAAAAGGGGCCCCTGGGGTATGGCTACACCTTC. This translates into CASSQKGPLGYGYTF.

This clone was seen only once. V and J are TRBV27 and TRBJ1-2, with D perhaps matching TRBD1 (6 bases). Germline V lookup: CDR1 MNHEY, CDR2 SMNVEV (reference sequence). The germline V and J ends were trimmed by 4 bases and 8 bases, with 26 bases remaining between them. CDR3 length equals 17 residues. CDR3 region: CASSWRATGGLGVGYTF. The CDR3 DNA reads as TGTGCCAGCAGTTGGCGCGCGACAGGAGGCCTAGGAGTAGGCTACACCTTC.

V usage is TRBV7-6 and J usage is TRBJ1-1; 10 bases are shared with TRBD1. With 1 base clipped from V and 3 bases from J, the junction kept 2 bases outside the gene matches. The germline CDR1 and CDR2 sequences are SGHVS and FNYEAQ. The CDR3 loop spans 15 amino acids. The CDR3 bases are TGTGCCAGCAGCTTAGGGACAGGGGGAGACACTGAAGCTTTCTTT. Translated: CASSLGTGGDTEAFF.

J is TRBJ1-1 and V is TRBV10-1, with TRBD1 as a possible D gene (6 bases). V was shortened by 6 bases and J by 1 base, with 6 bases between the two germline ends. This CDR3 has 12 residues. CDR1 and CDR2 (germline): WNHNN, SYGVQD (reference sequence). The CDR3 sequence: CASRGQNTEAFF. CDR3 DNA sequence: TGCGCCAGCAGGGGACAGAACACTGAAGCTTTCTTT.

The V call is TRBV19, the J call TRBJ1-1; a possible D gene is TRBD1 (5 bases). V was pared by 2 bases and J by 8 bases, with 12 bases between. CDR1 is LNHDA, CDR2 SQIVND, per germline (reference sequence). CDR3 size: 13 residues. CDR3 protein: CASSIRGEGEAFF. CDR3 DNA: TGTGCCAGTAGTATACGGGGGGAGGGGGAAGCTTTCTTT.

The rearrangement links TRBV30 to TRBJ2-7; a weak D match, TRBD2 (6 bases). V dropped 6 bases and J dropped 3 bases, with 12 bases sitting between them. This CDR3 comprises 12 residues. Germline lookup yields CDR1 GTSNPN and CDR2 SVGIG (reference sequence). The CDR3 nucleotides are TGTGCCTGCCTTCTGGGGGGCTACGAGCAGTACTTC. It encodes CACLLGGYEQYF.

The J gene is TRBJ2-1, the V gene TRBV4-1; no reliable D call. CDR1 MGHRA and CDR2 YSYEKL come from the germline V gene. CDR3 length equals 14 residues. V was trimmed by 0 bases and J by 4 bases, leaving 7 bases between them. As DNA, the CDR3 is TGCGCCAGCAGCCAAGAACAGTTATACAATGAGCAGTTCTTC. This codes for CASSQEQLYNEQFF.

The chain is built from TRBV7-2 and TRBJ2-7; TRBD1 aligns across 7 bases. Germline CDR1 SGHTA, CDR2 FQGNSA. The CDR3 has 15 residues. The J segment lost 0 bases and the V segment lost 2 bases, leaving 4 bases of the junction unmatched. CDR3 protein: CASSLKGGPSYEQYF. CDR3 DNA sequence: TGTGCCAGCAGCTTAAAAGGGGGCCCCTCCTACGAGCAGTACTTC.

The V gene is TRBV10-3, the J gene TRBJ1-4; TRBD1 matches 7 bases. This CDR3 spans 13 amino acids. The germline CDR1 and CDR2 sequences are ENHRY and SYGVKD. Trimming took 6 bases from V and 5 from J; bases not matched to a gene: 3. CDR3 protein: CAIRETGNEKLFF. The CDR3 coding sequence is TGTGCCATCAGGGAGACAGGGAATGAAAAACTGTTTTTT.

The chain combines TRBV4-1 with TRBJ1-4; no firm D call. Germline V gives CDR1 MGHRA, CDR2 YSYEKL. This CDR3 spans 15 amino acids. The V end was cut by 4 bases, the J end by 2 bases, with 11 bases between. The CDR3 bases are TGCGCCAGCAGCCTCCCAGGTGGGACTAATGAAAAACTGTTTTTT. Encoded protein: CASSLPGGTNEKLFF.

V and J are TRBV7-3 and TRBJ2-1; D ambiguous. This CDR3 has 15 amino acids. Per the germline V gene, CDR1 is SGHTA and CDR2 is FQGTGA. Trimming took 1 base from V and 1 from J, leaving 8 bases between them. The CDR3 region is CASSLMPQSYNEQFF. CDR3 coding DNA: TGTGCCAGCAGCTTAATGCCCCAGTCCTACAATGAGCAGTTCTTC.

V gene TRBV5-1 combines with J gene TRBJ2-5; TRBD2 matches 7 bases. The germline V gene has CDR1 SGHRS and CDR2 YFSETQ. V lost 0 bases to trimming and J lost 10 bases; unmatched junction nucleotides: 12. CDR3 length equals 15 residues. Written as DNA, the CDR3 is TGCGCCAGCAGCTTGGAGCGGGGTAACCTCCAGGACCAGTACTTC. Its translation is CASSLERGNLQDQYF.

Worth noting for this clone: At the DNA level, this CDR3 is encoded by other sequences in the same sample as well. This chain connects TRBV7-9 to TRBJ2-7; D ambiguous. Trimming cost V 1 base and J 2 bases, with 6 bases left between them. The CDR3 contains 13 residues. Germline-derived CDR1 and CDR2 are SEHNR and FQNEAQ (reference sequence). CDR3 bases: TGTGCCAGCAGCTTAGGCGGCCCCTACGAGCAGTACTTC. Translating gives CASSLGGPYEQYF.

V gene TRBV12-5 combines with J gene TRBJ2-2; D not resolved. V lost 7 bases to trimming and J lost 4 bases, with 10 bases between them. Germline CDR1 reads LGHNT; CDR2 reads FRNRAP. The CDR3 sequence is 13 residues long. The CDR3 spells CASDNDRTGELFF. In DNA, the CDR3 is TGTGCTAGTGACAATGATCGCACCGGGGAGCTGTTTTTT.

A single count supports this clone. This chain links TRBV13 with TRBJ2-3; no clear D gene. Germline values: CDR1 PRHDT, CDR2 FYEKMQ (reference sequence). The CDR3 covers 16 residues. V lost 2 bases and J 0 bases, leaving 12 bases between the germline ends. CDR3 in amino acids: CASSLYGGSSTDTQYF. In DNA form, the CDR3 reads TGTGCCAGCAGCTTATACGGCGGTTCTAGCACAGATACGCAGTATTTT.

The chain links TRBV25-1 to TRBJ1-2, with 8 bases lining up with TRBD1. The V and J ends lost 7 bases and 0 bases, in that order; junction bases with no gene match: 1. The CDR3 length is 13 residues. Germline V gene lookup returns CDR1 MGHDK and CDR2 SYGVNS. The CDR3 sequence: CASKQGANYGYTF. The CDR3 bases are TGTGCCAGCAAACAGGGGGCTAACTATGGCTACACCTTC.

This clone turned up a few times. The chain couples TRBV7-2 to TRBJ2-1; no definite D call. The CDR3 is 14 residues long. Trimming pared 1 base from V and 7 bases from J, leaving 11 bases between. Germline V gene sequence: CDR1 SGHTA, CDR2 FQGNSA. The chain's CDR3 is CASSLDSNRNEQFF. In nucleotides, the CDR3 is TGTGCCAGCAGCTTAGACAGCAACCGGAATGAGCAGTTCTTC. Filled out from reference TRBV7-2 and TRBJ2-1, the complete variable domain reads GAGVSQSPSNKVTEKGKDVELRCDPISGHTALYWYRQSLGQGLEFLIYFQGNSAPDKSGLPSDRFSAERTGGSVSTLTIQRTQQEDSAVYLCASSLDSNRNEQFFGPGTRLTVL.

V is TRBV7-8 and J is TRBJ1-6, with 10 bases identical to TRBD1. Germline V gives CDR1 SGHVS, CDR2 FQNEAQ. The CDR3 spans 18 residues. V gave up 2 bases and J gave up 0 bases; unmatched junction bases: 4. CDR3 coding DNA: TGTGCCAGCAGCTTATTTGGACAGGGGGGCTCCTATAATTCACCCCTCCACTTT. This gives the protein CASSLFGQGGSYNSPLHF.